Below, one T cell receptor (beta chain) is given with its context. CDR1 and CDR2 from the germline V gene are MRHNA and SNTAGT. V dropped 6 bases and J dropped 0; count of bases not matched to a gene: 10. The CDR3 length is 16 residues. Using immunoSEQ multiplex PCR, the repertoire was profiled, and TCRdb retains in-frame clones only, with some absent. The table lists about 260,000 clones, about 89% of them singletons. This sample was taken from a study of blood T cell repertoires in COVID-19. The chain links TRBV6-4 to TRBJ2-7; 8 nucleotides match TRBD1. This receptor was taken from a middle-aged man with active or convalescent COVID-19. The sequenced material came from peripheral blood. The CDR3 coding sequence is TGTGCCAGCAGCGCCAGGGGACAGGAAAGCTCCTACGAGCAGTACTTC. Translating it yields CASSARGQESSYEQYF.